This TCR beta chain appears in the sequencing data of a study of T cell repertoires in cytomegalovirus infection. This CDR3 is built from 18 residues. From germline, CDR1 is LGHNA and CDR2 YNFKEQ. After removal of 6 bases from V and 2 bases from J, the junction contained 15 bases not matched to a gene. TCRdb re-called the reads with MiXCR, one entry per CDR3 protein. This sample has 150,000 to 200,000 distinct CDR3 sequences, with 28% found just once. The genes are TRBV4-2 and TRBJ2-3; the match to TRBD2 covers 9 bases. The sample comprised PBMCs. The clonotype comes from a human donor in good health (CMV status not recorded). Some clones in this sample may be carry-over from other donors' samples. This CDR3 is CASSLGRGSGGVTDTQYF. The CDR3 DNA reads as TGTGCCAGCAGTCTCGGGAGAGGTAGCGGGGGAGTCACAGATACGCAGTATTTT.